This T cell receptor beta chain was documented in a study of OX40 agonist ivuxolimab in advanced cancers. General study points: Compared with CD4+, CD8+ T cells on average had more expanded clones.

Regarding this clone: Its antigen is as yet unknown.

The data were produced by immunoSEQ multiplex PCR, yet TCRdb's version contains in-frame clones alone and is incomplete. The profile shows 81,000 or so clones, 88% of them singletons. This TCR was recovered from an adult with an advanced solid tumor such as melanoma, head and neck, liver or kidney cancer. The source material was CD4+ or CD8+ T cells sorted from blood, sampled in a trial of the OX40 agonist ivuxolimab.

In nucleotides, the CDR3 is TGCGCCAGCAGCTTGGACAGGGGAGCCTACAATGAGCAGTTCTTC. Protein: CASSLDRGAYNEQFF. The V and J genes are TRBV5-1 and TRBJ2-1, with 7 nucleotides matching TRBD1. V shed 0 bases and J 2 bases; nucleotides not matched to a gene: 2. The CDR3 runs to 15 residues. Germline V gene data show CDR1 as SGHRS and CDR2 as YFSETQ.